This T cell receptor beta chain comes out of a study of OX40 agonist ivuxolimab in advanced cancers. General study findings and limits: CD4+ and CD8+ blood T cells expanded clonally by week 6 at 0.1 to 3.0 mg/kg. Expanded clones were, on average, more numerous among CD8+ T cells than CD4+. Some of the nonresponding patients also showed low levels of normalized T-cell clonal expansion.

As concerns this clone: What it recognizes is unknown.

This CDR3 has 13 residues. Generated by immunoSEQ multiplex PCR, the TCRdb table keeps only in-frame clones and is missing some. Among roughly 30,000 clones, around 90% were seen once, and the ten largest hold approximately 50%. This sequence was found in an adult with an advanced solid tumor such as melanoma, head and neck, liver or kidney cancer. This sequence joins TRBV21-1 and TRBJ1-1. TRBV21-1 is designated a pseudogene. Sequences were derived from CD4+ or CD8+ T cells sorted from blood, sampled in a trial of the OX40 agonist ivuxolimab. In DNA, the CDR3 is TGTGCCACCAGGTATCGGTCCAACACTGAAGCTTTCTTT. This translates into CATRYRSNTEAFF.